This TCR beta chain comes out of a study of beta chain features in type 1 diabetes. Study observations and caveats: Within patients, naive, central memory and Treg TCRB repertoires seemed more similar than within healthy donors. Moderate yet significant TCRB CDR3 shortening was seen in Type 1 diabetes patients in all four CD4+ subsets. Although PCR might favor shorter templates, it would do so equally in patients and controls.

Sorting based on CD45RO/CCR7/CD25/CD127/CD95/CD27 separated CD4+ naive, central memory, regulatory and stem cell-like memory cells. CDR1 and CDR2 (germline): SGHDN, FVKESK. The V end was cut by 3 bases, the J end by 6 bases, with 16 bases between. This CDR3 contains 15 residues. A remark on this clone: Its antigen remains unidentified.

The entirety of the isolated RNA underwent reverse transcription, so expressed TCRB transcripts were sequenced. Method: immunoSEQ multiplex PCR; TCRdb's copy keeps in-frame clones and lacks some. The sample shows around 240,000 clones, 16% of them seen only once. The receptor was isolated from a man aged 30 to 39 with type 1 diabetes. The chain joins TRBV14 to TRBJ2-3; D is unresolved. What was sequenced was naive CD4+ T cells from blood. The CDR3 DNA sequence: TGTGCCAGCAGCCAGATGCTGGCCTCAACGGATACGCAGTATTTT. It specifies CASSQMLASTDTQYF.